Described below is a single TCR beta chain sequence and its context. This specimen belongs to a study of blood T cell repertoires in COVID-19. The cohort comprised adults aged roughly 18 to 100 years residing in approximately 22 US areas. Clinical history reported by participants formed the basis on which cohorts were assigned. Methods used by the authors: Amplification from reference gene primers served as the basis for estimated nucleated cell counts. TCRdb's table, derived via immunoSEQ multiplex PCR, lists solely in-frame clones and lacks some. V, J and clone size are taken as reported in that table, and D and trimming were inferred from the DNA itself. The table has more than 250,000 clones, roughly 80% seen once; the top ten hold 5%. The source is a man aged 40-50 years who had been exposed to COVID-19. Source material: PBMCs or T cells enriched from blood (not recorded which).

The CDR3 DNA reads TGTGCCAGCAGTGAACATACTAGCGGGAGCTCCTACGAGCAGTACTTC. This gives the protein CASSEHTSGSSYEQYF. The chain links TRBV25-1 to TRBJ2-7; the match to TRBD2 covers 11 bases. Germline lookup yields CDR1 MGHDK and CDR2 SYGVNS. The V segment lost 2 bases and the J segment 0 bases; nucleotides outside the gene matches: 3. The CDR3 sequence is 16 residues long.